One and the same sample provided the 5 T cell receptor beta chains below, sequenced in a study of T-cell memory formation after mild COVID-19. TCRdb called the 5' RACE reads again in MiXCR, with one record for every CDR3 protein. Of almost 350,000 distinct CDR3 sequences in the sample, 20% to 25% were seen once. Source material: PBMCs or a T cell subset sorted from them (not recorded which). These receptors were taken from a man aged 18 to 35 who had mild COVID-19 (a few samples of this study predate the infection). Cell type and time point are not known.

This chain connects TRBV7-2 to TRBJ1-2; D not resolved. Trimming stripped 5 bases from V and 8 bases from J, with 21 bases between. The V gene's germline CDR1 is SGHTA and CDR2 FQGNSA. The CDR3 has 15 amino acids. This chain's CDR3 is CASSQGVASSLGYTF. The CDR3 nucleotides are TGTGCCAGCAGCCAAGGAGTGGCCAGCTCCTTAGGCTACACCTTC. The complete variable domain, with remaining parts taken from reference TRBV7-2 and TRBJ1-2, reads GAGVSQSPSNKVTEKGKDVELRCDPISGHTALYWYRQSLGQGLEFLIYFQGNSAPDKSGLPSDRFSAERTGGSVSTLTIQRTQQEDSAVYLCASSQGVASSLGYTFGSGTRLTVV.

The CDR3, as DNA: TGTGCCTCCATGAAGGGACCCAATCAGCCCCAGCATTTT. Translating it yields CASMKGPNQPQHF. The chain employs TRBV19 and TRBJ1-5; maybe TRBD1 (5 bases). The CDR3 totals 13 residues. Trimming pared 11 bases from V and 3 bases from J, leaving 14 bases between. Germline CDR1 and CDR2: LNHDA and SQIVND (reference sequence).

The J gene is TRBJ1-2, the V gene TRBV7-2; D perhaps matches TRBD1 (5 bases). CDR3 size: 14 residues. Trimming left V 3 bases short and J 6 bases short, with 14 bases between. Germline V CDR1 and CDR2: SGHTA, FQGNSA. CDR3 residues: CASSLVEGLDGYTF. For the CDR3, the DNA is TGTGCCAGCAGCTTGGTTGAGGGGCTGGATGGCTACACCTTC.

This clonotype was counted only a few times. The chain employs TRBV19 and TRBJ2-3; tentative D call: TRBD2 (6 bases). CDR1 is LNHDA and CDR2 is SQIVND in the germline V gene (reference sequence). There are 17 residues in the CDR3. Trimming took 8 bases from V and 6 from J, leaving 27 bases between them. The CDR3 region is CASRDGRGASREDTQYF. The CDR3 bases are TGTGCCAGTCGCGACGGGCGGGGCGCCTCCCGTGAGGATACGCAGTATTTT.

The J gene is TRBJ2-3, the V gene TRBV14; 9 positions match TRBD2. This CDR3 contains 15 residues. Looked up from germline, CDR1 is SGHDN and CDR2 is FVKESK. The V and J ends lost 5 bases and 0 bases, in that order; junction bases with no gene match: 3. CDR3 region: CASSSSGVSTDTQYF. The DNA of the CDR3 is TGTGCCAGCAGCTCTAGCGGGGTTAGCACAGATACGCAGTATTTT.